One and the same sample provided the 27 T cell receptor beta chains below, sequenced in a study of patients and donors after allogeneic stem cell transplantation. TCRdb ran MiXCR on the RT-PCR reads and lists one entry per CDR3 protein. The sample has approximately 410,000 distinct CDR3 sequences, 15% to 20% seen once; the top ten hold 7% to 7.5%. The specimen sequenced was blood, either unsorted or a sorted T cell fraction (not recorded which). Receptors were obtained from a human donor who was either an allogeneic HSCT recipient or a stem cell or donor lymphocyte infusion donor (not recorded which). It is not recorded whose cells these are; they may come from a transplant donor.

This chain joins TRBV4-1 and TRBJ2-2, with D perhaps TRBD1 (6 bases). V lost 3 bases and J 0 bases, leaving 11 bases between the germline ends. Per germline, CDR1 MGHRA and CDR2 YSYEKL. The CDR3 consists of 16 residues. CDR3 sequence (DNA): TGCGCCAGCAGCCAGACAGGTTCGCCGAACACCGGGGAGCTGTTTTTT. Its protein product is CASSQTGSPNTGELFF.

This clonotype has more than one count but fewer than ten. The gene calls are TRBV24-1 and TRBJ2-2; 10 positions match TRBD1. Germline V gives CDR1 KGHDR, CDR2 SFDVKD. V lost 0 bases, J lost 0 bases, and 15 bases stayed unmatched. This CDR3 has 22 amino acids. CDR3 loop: CATSDLPPRDRGRHANTGELFF. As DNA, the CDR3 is TGTGCCACCAGTGATTTGCCCCCCCGGGACAGGGGTCGACACGCGAACACCGGGGAGCTGTTTTTT.

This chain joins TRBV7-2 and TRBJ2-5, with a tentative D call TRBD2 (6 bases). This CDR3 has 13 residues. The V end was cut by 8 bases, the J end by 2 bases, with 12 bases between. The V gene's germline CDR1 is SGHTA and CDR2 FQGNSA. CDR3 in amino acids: CASLRGLQETQYF. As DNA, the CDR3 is TGTGCCAGCTTGCGGGGTCTTCAAGAGACCCAGTACTTC.

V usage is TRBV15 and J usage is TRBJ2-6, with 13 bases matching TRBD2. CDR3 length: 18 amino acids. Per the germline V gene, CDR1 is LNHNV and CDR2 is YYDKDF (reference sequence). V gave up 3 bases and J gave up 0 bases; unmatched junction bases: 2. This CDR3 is CATSSGTSGVSGANVLTF. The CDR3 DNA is TGTGCCACCAGCAGTGGGACTAGCGGGGTCTCTGGGGCCAACGTCCTGACTTTC.

The CDR3 DNA sequence: TGTGCCAGCAGTTCGAACAGGGGGCCTGGGTTCTTC. Encoded protein: CASSSNRGPGFF. The genes are TRBV12-3 or TRBV12-4 and TRBJ2-1; the match to TRBD1 covers 9 bases. CDR3 length: 12 residues. The V and J ends lost 4 bases and 15 bases, in that order; junction bases with no gene match: 7.

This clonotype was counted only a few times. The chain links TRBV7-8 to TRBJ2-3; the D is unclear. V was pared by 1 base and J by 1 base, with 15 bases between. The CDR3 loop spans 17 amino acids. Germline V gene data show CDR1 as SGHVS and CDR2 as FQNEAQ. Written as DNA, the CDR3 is TGTGCCAGCAGCTTAGGATTGTTCGGGTCTCGCACAGATACGCAGTATTTT. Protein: CASSLGLFGSRTDTQYF.

The CDR3 nucleotides read TGCGCCAGCAGCCAAGAATGGGGGGCATTTTCACCCCTCCACTTT. Its translation: CASSQEWGAFSPLHF. The genes are TRBV4-1 and TRBJ1-6, with D possibly matching TRBD1 (6 bases). CDR3 length: 15 residues. Trimming took 0 bases from V and 9 from J, leaving 12 bases between them. The germline V gene has CDR1 MGHRA and CDR2 YSYEKL.

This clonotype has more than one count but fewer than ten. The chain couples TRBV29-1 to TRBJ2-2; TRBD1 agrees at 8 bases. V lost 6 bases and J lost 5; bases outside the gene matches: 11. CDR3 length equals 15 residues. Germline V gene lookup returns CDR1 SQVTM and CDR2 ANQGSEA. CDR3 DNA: TGCAGCGTGCAATCAGGGGGCCGGGGGACCGGGGAGCTGTTTTTT. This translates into CSVQSGGRGTGELFF.

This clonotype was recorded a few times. The CDR3, as DNA: TGTGCCAGCAGCGTTACCGGGACAGCCAAGCCCTACGAGCAGTACTTC. Translating it yields CASSVTGTAKPYEQYF. This chain uses TRBV9 with TRBJ2-7, with 7 bases lining up with TRBD1. Per the germline V gene, CDR1 is SGDLS and CDR2 is YYNGEE. With V trimmed by 2 bases and J by 2 bases, 10 bases remained unmatched. The CDR3 is 16 amino acids.

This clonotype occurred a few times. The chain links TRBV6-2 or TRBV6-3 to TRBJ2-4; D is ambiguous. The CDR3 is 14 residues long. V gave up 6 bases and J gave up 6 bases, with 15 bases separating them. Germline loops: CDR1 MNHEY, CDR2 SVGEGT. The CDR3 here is CASRGPFKGNIQYF. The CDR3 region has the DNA TGTGCCAGCAGAGGACCTTTTAAGGGAAACATTCAGTACTTC.

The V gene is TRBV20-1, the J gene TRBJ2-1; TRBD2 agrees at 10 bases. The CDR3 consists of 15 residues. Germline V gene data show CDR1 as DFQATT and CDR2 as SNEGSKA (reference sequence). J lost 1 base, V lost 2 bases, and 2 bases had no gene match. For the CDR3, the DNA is TGCAGTGCTAGAAAAGCGGGAGGGTCCTACAATGAGCAGTTCTTC. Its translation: CSARKAGGSYNEQFF.

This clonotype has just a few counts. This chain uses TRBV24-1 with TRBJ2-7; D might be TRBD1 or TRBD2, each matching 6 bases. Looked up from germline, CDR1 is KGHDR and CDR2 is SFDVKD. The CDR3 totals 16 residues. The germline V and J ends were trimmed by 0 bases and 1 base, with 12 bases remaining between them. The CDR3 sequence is CATSDLVGGPSYEQYF. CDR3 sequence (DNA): TGTGCCACCAGTGATTTGGTTGGGGGGCCTTCCTACGAGCAGTACTTC.

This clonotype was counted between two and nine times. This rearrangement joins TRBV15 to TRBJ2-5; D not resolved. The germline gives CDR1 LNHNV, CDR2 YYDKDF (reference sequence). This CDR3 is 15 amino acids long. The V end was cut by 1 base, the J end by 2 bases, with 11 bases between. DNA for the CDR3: TGTGCCACCAGCAGAGTAGCCAGCATTCAAGAGACCCAGTACTTC. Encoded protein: CATSRVASIQETQYF.

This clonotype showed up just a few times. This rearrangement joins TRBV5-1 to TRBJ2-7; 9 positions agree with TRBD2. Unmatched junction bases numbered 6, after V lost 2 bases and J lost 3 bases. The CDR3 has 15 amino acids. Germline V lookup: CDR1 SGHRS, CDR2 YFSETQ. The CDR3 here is CASSFGRREGYEQYF. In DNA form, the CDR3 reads TGCGCCAGCAGCTTTGGTAGGCGGGAGGGCTACGAGCAGTACTTC.

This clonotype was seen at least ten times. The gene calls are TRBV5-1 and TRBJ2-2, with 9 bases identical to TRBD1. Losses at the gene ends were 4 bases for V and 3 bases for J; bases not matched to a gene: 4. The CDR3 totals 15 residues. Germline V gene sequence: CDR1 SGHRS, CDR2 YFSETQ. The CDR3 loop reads CASSPRTGDTGELFF. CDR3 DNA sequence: TGCGCCAGCAGCCCCCGGACAGGGGACACCGGGGAGCTGTTTTTT.

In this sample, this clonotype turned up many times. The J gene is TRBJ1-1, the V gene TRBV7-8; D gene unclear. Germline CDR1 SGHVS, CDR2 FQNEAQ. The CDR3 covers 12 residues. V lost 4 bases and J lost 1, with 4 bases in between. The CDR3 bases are TGTGCCAGCAGCTGGTGGAACACTGAAGCTTTCTTT. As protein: CASSWWNTEAFF.

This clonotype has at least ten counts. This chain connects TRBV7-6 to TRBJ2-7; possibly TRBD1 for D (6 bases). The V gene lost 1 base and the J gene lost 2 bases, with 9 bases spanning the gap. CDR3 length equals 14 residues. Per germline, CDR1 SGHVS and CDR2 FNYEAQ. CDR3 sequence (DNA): TGTGCCAGCAGCTTAGGGGACAAGCCCTACGAGCAGTACTTC. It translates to CASSLGDKPYEQYF.

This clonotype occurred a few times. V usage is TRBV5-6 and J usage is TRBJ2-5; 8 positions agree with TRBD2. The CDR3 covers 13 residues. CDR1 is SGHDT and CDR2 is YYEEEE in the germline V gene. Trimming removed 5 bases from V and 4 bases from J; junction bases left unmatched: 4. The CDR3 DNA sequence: TGTGCCAGCAGGGGACTAGAGTCAGAGACCCAGTACTTC. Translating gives CASRGLESETQYF.

The CDR3: CASSPARDRGTNEQFF. CDR3 DNA: TGTGCCAGCAGCCCCGCCAGGGACAGGGGTACCAATGAGCAGTTCTTC. The J gene is TRBJ2-1, the V gene TRBV5-4; 10 bases fit TRBD1. The trim removed 4 bases at V and 6 bases at J, leaving 10 bases unmatched. The CDR3 consists of 16 residues. Germline V CDR1 and CDR2: SGHNT, YYREEE (reference sequence).

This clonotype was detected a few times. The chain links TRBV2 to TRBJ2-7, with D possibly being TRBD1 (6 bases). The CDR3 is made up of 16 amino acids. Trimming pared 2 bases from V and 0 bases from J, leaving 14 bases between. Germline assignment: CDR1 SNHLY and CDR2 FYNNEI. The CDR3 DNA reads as TGTGCCAGCAGTGAACGGCAGGGGCCACTCTCCTACGAGCAGTACTTC. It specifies CASSERQGPLSYEQYF.

CDR3 DNA: TGTGCCACCAGCAGAAGGACAGGGGGCCGTGGCTACACCTTC. It specifies CATSRRTGGRGYTF. The genes are TRBV15 and TRBJ1-2; TRBD1 agrees at 11 bases. There are 14 residues in the CDR3. The germline V gene encodes CDR1 LNHNV and CDR2 YYDKDF (reference sequence). The J segment lost 7 bases and the V segment lost 2 bases, leaving 3 bases of the junction unmatched.

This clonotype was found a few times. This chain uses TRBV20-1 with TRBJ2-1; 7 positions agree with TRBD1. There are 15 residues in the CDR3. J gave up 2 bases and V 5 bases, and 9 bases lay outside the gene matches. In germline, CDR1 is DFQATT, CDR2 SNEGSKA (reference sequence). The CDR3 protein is CSASPGTAPYNEQFF. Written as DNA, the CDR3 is TGCAGTGCTTCCCCGGGGACAGCCCCCTACAATGAGCAGTTCTTC.

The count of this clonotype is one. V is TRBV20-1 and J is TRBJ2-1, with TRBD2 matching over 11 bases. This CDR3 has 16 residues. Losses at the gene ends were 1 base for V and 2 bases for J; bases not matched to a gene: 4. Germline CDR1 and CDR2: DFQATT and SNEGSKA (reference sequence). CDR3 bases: TGCAGTGCTAGAGGTCCACTAGCGGGAGCCTACAATGAGCAGTTCTTC. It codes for CSARGPLAGAYNEQFF.

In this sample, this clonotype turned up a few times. The CDR3 DNA reads as TGTGCCAGCTCACCTGCGACGCCTCGAGCGGAGACCCAGTACTTC. It specifies CASSPATPRAETQYF. V usage is TRBV18 and J usage is TRBJ2-5; no clear D gene. V lost 3 bases to trimming and J lost 5 bases, with 16 bases between them. Germline V gives CDR1 KGHSH, CDR2 LQKENI. This CDR3 spans 15 amino acids.

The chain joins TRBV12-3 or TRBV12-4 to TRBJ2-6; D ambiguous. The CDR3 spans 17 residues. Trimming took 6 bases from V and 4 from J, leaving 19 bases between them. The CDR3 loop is CASSASQRPWGANVLTF. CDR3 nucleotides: TGTGCCAGCAGCGCATCCCAGCGCCCGTGGGGGGCCAACGTCCTGACTTTC.

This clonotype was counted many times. The CDR3 spells CASTFSRQAKSSYNEQFF. The CDR3 DNA sequence: TGTGCCAGCACCTTTAGTAGGCAGGCGAAAAGCTCCTACAATGAGCAGTTCTTC. The chain couples TRBV12-3 or TRBV12-4 to TRBJ2-1; D is unresolved. The CDR3 totals 18 residues. Deletions cut 7 bases from V and 0 bases from J, with 22 bases between.

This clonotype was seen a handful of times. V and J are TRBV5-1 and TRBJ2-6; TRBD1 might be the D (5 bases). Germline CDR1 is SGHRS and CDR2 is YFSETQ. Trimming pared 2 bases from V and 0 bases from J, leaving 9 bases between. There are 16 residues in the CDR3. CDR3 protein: CASSLRGTSGANVLTF. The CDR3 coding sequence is TGCGCCAGCAGCTTAAGGGGAACCTCTGGGGCCAACGTCCTGACTTTC.